These T cell receptor beta chains were read from a single sample in a study of cytomegalovirus exposure and HLA in healthy donors. Method: immunoSEQ multiplex PCR; TCRdb's copy keeps in-frame clones and lacks some. The repertoire holds approximately 210,000 clones, with over 80% as singletons. Sequenced input: PBMCs. All receptors derive from a woman in her fifties or sixties in good health and CMV-seropositive. Both conserved end residues are part of each CDR3. Fields, in order: CDR3 protein, CDR3 DNA, D gene, clone size, V gene, CDR3 length, J gene. D genes are given only for firm matches. The size of a clone is reported for some rows only, either as once, few or many, or as a class for expanded clones.

cdr3_aa: CSARQWSEQYF; cdr3_nt: TGCAGTGCCCGACAGTGGAGCGAGCAGTACTTC; d_call: .; clone_size: .; v_call: TRBV20-1; cdr3_length: 11; j_call: TRBJ2-7
cdr3_aa: CASNQGSGGLGETQYF; cdr3_nt: TGTGCCAGCAATCAGGGGAGCGGGGGGTTGGGGGAGACCCAGTACTTC; d_call: TRBD2; clone_size: .; v_call: TRBV7-2; cdr3_length: 16; j_call: TRBJ2-5
cdr3_aa: CASSGGTSGTPSHF; cdr3_nt: TGTGCCAGCAGTGGAGGGACTAGCGGGACACCTAGTCACTTC; d_call: TRBD2; clone_size: .; v_call: TRBV2; cdr3_length: 14; j_call: TRBJ2-5
cdr3_aa: CASRRGDDGYTF; cdr3_nt: TGTGCCAGCAGGCGGGGGGATGATGGCTACACCTTC; d_call: .; clone_size: .; v_call: TRBV2; cdr3_length: 12; j_call: TRBJ1-2
cdr3_aa: CASSQLERSSPNSYEQYF; cdr3_nt: TGCGCCAGCAGTCAACTTGAGCGGTCGTCCCCAAACTCCTACGAGCAGTACTTC; d_call: .; clone_size: few; v_call: TRBV23-1; cdr3_length: 18; j_call: TRBJ2-7
cdr3_aa: CASGRGGRAYEQYF; cdr3_nt: TGTGCCAGCGGGCGGGGGGGGAGGGCCTACGAGCAGTACTTC; d_call: TRBD2; clone_size: .; v_call: TRBV7-2; cdr3_length: 14; j_call: TRBJ2-7
cdr3_aa: CSVEGDRTEAFF; cdr3_nt: TGCAGCGTTGAAGGAGATCGCACTGAAGCTTTCTTT; d_call: .; clone_size: .; v_call: TRBV29-1; cdr3_length: 12; j_call: TRBJ1-1
cdr3_aa: CASSLGRGSGAFF; cdr3_nt: TGTGCCAGCAGCTTAGGCCGAGGTTCTGGAGCTTTCTTT; d_call: .; clone_size: .; v_call: TRBV7-2; cdr3_length: 13; j_call: TRBJ1-1
cdr3_aa: CASSGQPNTGELFF; cdr3_nt: TGTGCCAGCAGCGGACAGCCGAACACCGGGGAGCTGTTTTTT; d_call: .; clone_size: once; v_call: TRBV6-1; cdr3_length: 14; j_call: TRBJ2-2
cdr3_aa: CASSSGTGLMNTEAFF; cdr3_nt: TGTGCCAGCAGCTCGGGGACAGGCCTTATGAACACTGAAGCTTTCTTT; d_call: TRBD1; clone_size: .; v_call: TRBV5-6; cdr3_length: 16; j_call: TRBJ1-1
cdr3_aa: CASSSGQGGSYNEQFF; cdr3_nt: TGCGCCAGCAGCTCCGGACAGGGAGGCTCCTACAATGAGCAGTTCTTC; d_call: TRBD1; clone_size: .; v_call: TRBV5-1; cdr3_length: 16; j_call: TRBJ2-1
cdr3_aa: CASSPGTSGTGELFF; cdr3_nt: TGTGCCAGCAGTCCCGGGACTAGCGGAACCGGGGAGCTGTTTTTT; d_call: TRBD2; clone_size: .; v_call: TRBV2; cdr3_length: 15; j_call: TRBJ2-2
cdr3_aa: CASALVNYGYTF; cdr3_nt: TGTGCTAGTGCACTGGTTAACTATGGCTACACCTTC; d_call: .; clone_size: .; v_call: TRBV12-5; cdr3_length: 12; j_call: TRBJ1-2
cdr3_aa: CASLTPGARGNEQYF; cdr3_nt: TGTGCCAGCCTAACACCTGGGGCCAGGGGGAACGAGCAGTACTTC; d_call: TRBD1; clone_size: .; v_call: TRBV7-9; cdr3_length: 15; j_call: TRBJ2-7
cdr3_aa: CASSSPRRGAKAGELFF; cdr3_nt: TGTGCCAGTAGTTCCCCTCGTAGGGGCGCAAAGGCCGGGGAGCTGTTTTTT; d_call: .; clone_size: .; v_call: TRBV19; cdr3_length: 17; j_call: TRBJ2-2
cdr3_aa: CASSLAGTTNEKLFF; cdr3_nt: TGCGCCAGCAGCTTGGCCGGGACAACTAATGAAAAACTGTTTTTT; d_call: .; clone_size: .; v_call: TRBV5-1; cdr3_length: 15; j_call: TRBJ1-4
cdr3_aa: CASSETSGGPYEQYF; cdr3_nt: TGTGCCAGCAGCGAAACTAGCGGGGGTCCCTACGAGCAGTACTTC; d_call: TRBD2; clone_size: .; v_call: TRBV6-5; cdr3_length: 15; j_call: TRBJ2-7
cdr3_aa: CASSRRTVYEQYF; cdr3_nt: TGTGCCAGCAGTCGCCGGACAGTCTACGAGCAGTACTTC; d_call: .; clone_size: .; v_call: TRBV6-6; cdr3_length: 13; j_call: TRBJ2-7
cdr3_aa: CASSLGDRSHEQYF; cdr3_nt: TGCGCCAGCAGCTTGGGGGACAGGAGCCACGAGCAGTACTTC; d_call: TRBD1; clone_size: .; v_call: TRBV5-1; cdr3_length: 14; j_call: TRBJ2-7
cdr3_aa: CAISEGGRVTEAFF; cdr3_nt: TGTGCCATCAGTGAAGGGGGCAGGGTCACTGAAGCTTTCTTT; d_call: TRBD1; clone_size: .; v_call: TRBV10-3; cdr3_length: 14; j_call: TRBJ1-1
cdr3_aa: CASSRDRGYGYTF; cdr3_nt: TGTGCCAGCAGCCGGGACAGGGGGTATGGCTACACCTTC; d_call: TRBD1; clone_size: .; v_call: TRBV6-5; cdr3_length: 13; j_call: TRBJ1-2
cdr3_aa: CASSSLGRDRRYSNQPQHF; cdr3_nt: TGTGCCAGCAGCTCCCTAGGTCGGGACAGACGTTATAGCAATCAGCCCCAGCATTTT; d_call: TRBD1; clone_size: many; v_call: TRBV7-7; cdr3_length: 19; j_call: TRBJ1-5
cdr3_aa: CASSIRGITDIGGYTF; cdr3_nt: TGTGCCAGCAGCATCAGGGGTATCACTGACATTGGGGGCTACACCTTC; d_call: .; clone_size: .; v_call: TRBV9; cdr3_length: 16; j_call: TRBJ1-2
cdr3_aa: CASSVGGGPPGTDTQYF; cdr3_nt: TGTGCCAGCAGCGTAGGGGGGGGGCCCCCGGGCACAGATACGCAGTATTTT; d_call: .; clone_size: .; v_call: TRBV9; cdr3_length: 17; j_call: TRBJ2-3
cdr3_aa: CASSYGLGGNQPQHF; cdr3_nt: TGTGCCAGCAGTTACGGGCTGGGCGGCAATCAGCCCCAGCATTTT; d_call: .; clone_size: .; v_call: TRBV6-5; cdr3_length: 15; j_call: TRBJ1-5
cdr3_aa: CASSFGLAGAYNEQFF; cdr3_nt: TGTGCCAGCAGTTTTGGACTAGCGGGGGCCTACAATGAGCAGTTCTTC; d_call: TRBD2; clone_size: .; v_call: TRBV27; cdr3_length: 16; j_call: TRBJ2-1
cdr3_aa: CASSVGTSSDTQYF; cdr3_nt: TGTGCCAGCAGCGTGGGGACTAGCTCAGATACGCAGTATTTT; d_call: TRBD2; clone_size: .; v_call: TRBV9; cdr3_length: 14; j_call: TRBJ2-3
cdr3_aa: CASSLARDGYTEAFF; cdr3_nt: TGCGCCAGCAGCTTGGCGCGAGACGGGTACACTGAAGCTTTCTTT; d_call: .; clone_size: once; v_call: TRBV5-1; cdr3_length: 15; j_call: TRBJ1-1
cdr3_aa: CASRFSGAGELFF; cdr3_nt: TGTGCCAGCAGATTCTCAGGCGCCGGGGAGCTGTTTTTT; d_call: .; clone_size: .; v_call: TRBV7-6; cdr3_length: 13; j_call: TRBJ2-2
cdr3_aa: CASRPPGLAGGQETQYF; cdr3_nt: TGTGCCAGCAGACCGCCGGGGCTAGCGGGGGGACAAGAGACCCAGTACTTC; d_call: TRBD2; clone_size: .; v_call: TRBV7-2; cdr3_length: 17; j_call: TRBJ2-5
cdr3_aa: CASSPPGRGGETQYF; cdr3_nt: TGTGCCAGCTCACCACCGGGGAGGGGTGGAGAGACCCAGTACTTC; d_call: TRBD2; clone_size: once; v_call: TRBV18; cdr3_length: 15; j_call: TRBJ2-5
cdr3_aa: CATNGVAGGQETQYF; cdr3_nt: TGTGCCACCAATGGGGTAGCGGGGGGACAAGAGACCCAGTACTTC; d_call: TRBD2; clone_size: .; v_call: TRBV6-1; cdr3_length: 15; j_call: TRBJ2-5
cdr3_aa: CATSRDYLGAEGYTF; cdr3_nt: TGTGCCACCAGCAGAGACTATTTGGGGGCAGAAGGCTACACCTTC; d_call: .; clone_size: .; v_call: TRBV15; cdr3_length: 15; j_call: TRBJ1-2
cdr3_aa: CASSQGTGELFF; cdr3_nt: TGTGCCAGCAGCCAGGGAACCGGGGAGCTGTTTTTT; d_call: .; clone_size: .; v_call: TRBV6-1; cdr3_length: 12; j_call: TRBJ2-2
cdr3_aa: CASSGSDSTYTF; cdr3_nt: TGTGCCAGCAGCGGAAGCGACAGTACCTACACCTTC; d_call: .; clone_size: .; v_call: TRBV7-9; cdr3_length: 12; j_call: TRBJ1-2
cdr3_aa: CASKEGVSHEQYF; cdr3_nt: TGTGCCAGCAAAGAAGGGGTCTCCCACGAGCAGTACTTC; d_call: .; clone_size: few; v_call: TRBV27; cdr3_length: 13; j_call: TRBJ2-7
cdr3_aa: CASSPDITYGYTF; cdr3_nt: TGTGCCAGCAGCCCGGACATAACCTATGGCTACACCTTC; d_call: .; clone_size: .; v_call: TRBV7-2; cdr3_length: 13; j_call: TRBJ1-2
cdr3_aa: CASSPTTGSGYGYTF; cdr3_nt: TGTGCCAGCAGCCCGACGACAGGGTCAGGCTATGGCTACACCTTC; d_call: TRBD1; clone_size: .; v_call: TRBV9; cdr3_length: 15; j_call: TRBJ1-2
cdr3_aa: CASSSQGPNTEAFF; cdr3_nt: TGTGCCAGCAGTTCACAGGGGCCGAACACTGAAGCTTTCTTT; d_call: TRBD1; clone_size: few; v_call: TRBV6-6; cdr3_length: 14; j_call: TRBJ1-1
cdr3_aa: CASSTGGWSEAFF; cdr3_nt: TGTGCCAGTAGTACAGGGGGTTGGTCTGAAGCTTTCTTT; d_call: TRBD1; clone_size: .; v_call: TRBV19; cdr3_length: 13; j_call: TRBJ1-1
cdr3_aa: CASSSRDRDLTDTQYF; cdr3_nt: TGCGCCAGCAGCTCCCGGGACAGGGATCTCACAGATACGCAGTATTTT; d_call: TRBD1; clone_size: once; v_call: TRBV5-1; cdr3_length: 16; j_call: TRBJ2-3
cdr3_aa: CASSRRVGDTGELFF; cdr3_nt: TGTGCCAGCAGTCGAAGGGTCGGGGACACCGGGGAGCTGTTTTTT; d_call: .; clone_size: .; v_call: TRBV5-4; cdr3_length: 15; j_call: TRBJ2-2
cdr3_aa: CASSFSRGQGTDTQYF; cdr3_nt: TGTGCCAGCAGCTTTTCGAGGGGACAGGGCACAGATACGCAGTATTTT; d_call: TRBD1; clone_size: .; v_call: TRBV5-6; cdr3_length: 16; j_call: TRBJ2-3
cdr3_aa: CASSLASSGANSPLHF; cdr3_nt: TGCGCCAGCAGCTTGGCCTCTTCAGGGGCCAATTCACCCCTCCACTTT; d_call: .; clone_size: .; v_call: TRBV5-1; cdr3_length: 16; j_call: TRBJ1-6
cdr3_aa: CASSIPDREPPDTQYF; cdr3_nt: TGTGCCAGCAGCATCCCGGACAGGGAGCCCCCAGATACGCAGTATTTT; d_call: TRBD1; clone_size: .; v_call: TRBV9; cdr3_length: 16; j_call: TRBJ2-3
cdr3_aa: CSVDPLAGPRRFLDTQYF; cdr3_nt: TGCAGCGTTGATCCCCTAGCGGGGCCCCGGAGATTTTTAGATACGCAGTATTTT; d_call: TRBD2; clone_size: .; v_call: TRBV29-1; cdr3_length: 18; j_call: TRBJ2-3
cdr3_aa: CASSVSILDGYTF; cdr3_nt: TGTGCCAGCAGTGTCTCTATTCTTGATGGCTACACCTTC; d_call: .; clone_size: once; v_call: TRBV6-1; cdr3_length: 13; j_call: TRBJ1-2
cdr3_aa: CASISAGTGGGYTF; cdr3_nt: TGTGCCAGCATTTCCGCCGGGACAGGGGGTGGCTACACCTTC; d_call: TRBD1; clone_size: few; v_call: TRBV6-5; cdr3_length: 14; j_call: TRBJ1-2
cdr3_aa: CASSLSTGQNSPLHF; cdr3_nt: TGTGCCAGCAGCTTGTCGACAGGGCAGAATTCACCCCTCCACTTT; d_call: TRBD1; clone_size: few; v_call: TRBV13; cdr3_length: 15; j_call: TRBJ1-6
cdr3_aa: CASSSGGATDTQYF; cdr3_nt: TGCGCCAGCAGCTCCGGGGGGGCGACAGATACGCAGTATTTT; d_call: TRBD2; clone_size: .; v_call: TRBV5-1; cdr3_length: 14; j_call: TRBJ2-3
cdr3_aa: CASSERQTNYGYTF; cdr3_nt: TGTGCCAGCAGTGAGCGACAGACTAACTATGGCTACACCTTC; d_call: .; clone_size: .; v_call: TRBV6-1; cdr3_length: 14; j_call: TRBJ1-2
cdr3_aa: CSRSPGDRASRSPLHF; cdr3_nt: TGTTCCAGAAGCCCGGGGGACAGGGCGAGTCGATCACCCCTCCACTTT; d_call: .; clone_size: .; v_call: TRBV7-5; cdr3_length: 16; j_call: TRBJ1-6
cdr3_aa: CASSPGGQSSYNSPLHF; cdr3_nt: TGCGCCAGCAGTCCCGGAGGACAGAGCTCCTATAATTCACCCCTCCACTTT; d_call: .; clone_size: .; v_call: TRBV23-1; cdr3_length: 17; j_call: TRBJ1-6
cdr3_aa: CASSLGGGVGEQFF; cdr3_nt: TGTGCCAGCAGCTTAGGGGGGGGCGTCGGCGAGCAGTTCTTC; d_call: .; clone_size: .; v_call: TRBV7-9; cdr3_length: 14; j_call: TRBJ2-1
cdr3_aa: CASSLKFRGDTEAFF; cdr3_nt: TGTGCCAGCAGCTTGAAATTCAGGGGAGACACTGAAGCTTTCTTT; d_call: .; clone_size: once; v_call: TRBV5-6; cdr3_length: 15; j_call: TRBJ1-1
cdr3_aa: CASSFSTGRETQYF; cdr3_nt: TGTGCCAGCAGCTTTTCCACAGGGCGAGAGACCCAGTACTTC; d_call: .; clone_size: .; v_call: TRBV7-6; cdr3_length: 14; j_call: TRBJ2-5
cdr3_aa: CATSSDRDRITREAFF; cdr3_nt: TGTGCCACCAGCAGTGACCGGGACAGGATCACGCGTGAAGCTTTCTTT; d_call: TRBD1; clone_size: many; v_call: TRBV15; cdr3_length: 16; j_call: TRBJ1-1